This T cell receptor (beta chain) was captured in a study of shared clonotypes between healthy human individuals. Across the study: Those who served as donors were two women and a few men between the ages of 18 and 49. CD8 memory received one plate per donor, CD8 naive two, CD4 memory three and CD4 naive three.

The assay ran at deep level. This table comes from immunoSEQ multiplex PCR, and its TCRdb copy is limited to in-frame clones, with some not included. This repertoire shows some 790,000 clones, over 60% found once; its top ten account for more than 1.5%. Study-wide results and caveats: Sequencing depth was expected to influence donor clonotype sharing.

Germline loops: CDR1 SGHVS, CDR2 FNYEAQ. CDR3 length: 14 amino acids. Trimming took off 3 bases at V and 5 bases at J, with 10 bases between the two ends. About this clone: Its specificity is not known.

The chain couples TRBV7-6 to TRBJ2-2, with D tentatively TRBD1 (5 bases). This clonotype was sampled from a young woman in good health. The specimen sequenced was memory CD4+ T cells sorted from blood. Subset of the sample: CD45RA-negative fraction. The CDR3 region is CASSFARVTGELFF. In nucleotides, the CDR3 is TGTGCCAGCAGCTTTGCCAGGGTTACCGGGGAGCTGTTTTTT.